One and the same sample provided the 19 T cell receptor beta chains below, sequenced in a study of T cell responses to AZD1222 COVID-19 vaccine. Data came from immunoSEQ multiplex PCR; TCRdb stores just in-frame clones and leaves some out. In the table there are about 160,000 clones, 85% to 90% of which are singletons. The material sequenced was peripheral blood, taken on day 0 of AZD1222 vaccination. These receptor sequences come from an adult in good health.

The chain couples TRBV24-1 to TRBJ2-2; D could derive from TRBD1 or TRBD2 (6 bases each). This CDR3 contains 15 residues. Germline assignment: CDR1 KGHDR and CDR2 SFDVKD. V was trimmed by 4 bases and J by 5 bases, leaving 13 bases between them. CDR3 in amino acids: CATSDPGAETGELFF. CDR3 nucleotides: TGTGCCACCAGTGACCCGGGGGCTGAGACCGGGGAGCTGTTTTTT.

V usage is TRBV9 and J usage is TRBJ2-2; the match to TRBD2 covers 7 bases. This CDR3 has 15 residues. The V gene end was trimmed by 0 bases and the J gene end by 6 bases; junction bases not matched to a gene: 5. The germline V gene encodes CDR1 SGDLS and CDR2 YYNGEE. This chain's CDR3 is CASSVDGGLAGELFF. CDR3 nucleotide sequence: TGTGCCAGCAGCGTAGACGGGGGGTTGGCCGGGGAGCTGTTTTTT.

CDR3 coding DNA: TGTGCCAGCAGCCCAGGAGGAACGGGGAGTACTGAAGCTTTCTTT. Residues: CASSPGGTGSTEAFF. This rearrangement joins TRBV7-9 to TRBJ1-1; no firm D call. Germline CDR1 is SEHNR and CDR2 is FQNEAQ (reference sequence). Trimming removed 5 bases at V and 5 bases at J, with 18 bases between. CDR3 length: 15 residues.

The CDR3, as DNA: TGTGCCAGCAGCACCCTGCGGGCAGTAGCGGGGGAGACCCAGTACTTC. Translated, it gives CASSTLRAVAGETQYF. V usage is TRBV7-2 and J usage is TRBJ2-5; 8 nucleotides align to TRBD2. Germline CDR1 reads SGHTA; CDR2 reads FQGNSA. The CDR3 is 16 residues long. With V trimmed by 5 bases and J by 5 bases, 13 bases remained unmatched.

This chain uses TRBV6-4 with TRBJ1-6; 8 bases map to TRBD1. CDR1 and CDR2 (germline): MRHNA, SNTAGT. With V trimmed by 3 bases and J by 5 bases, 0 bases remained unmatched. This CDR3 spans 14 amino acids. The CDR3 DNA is TGTGCCAGCAGTGAGGACAGGGATAATTCACCCCTCCACTTT. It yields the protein CASSEDRDNSPLHF.

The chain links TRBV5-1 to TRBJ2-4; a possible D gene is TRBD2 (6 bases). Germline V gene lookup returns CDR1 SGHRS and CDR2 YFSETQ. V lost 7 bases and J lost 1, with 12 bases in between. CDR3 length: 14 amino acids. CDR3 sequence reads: CASRTEGAKNIQYF. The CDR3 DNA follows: TGCGCCAGCCGGACGGAGGGGGCCAAAAACATTCAGTACTTC.

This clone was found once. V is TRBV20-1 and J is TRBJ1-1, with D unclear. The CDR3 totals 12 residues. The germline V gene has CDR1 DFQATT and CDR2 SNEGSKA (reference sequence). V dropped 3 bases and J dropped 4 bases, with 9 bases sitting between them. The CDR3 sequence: CSASKGSTEAFF. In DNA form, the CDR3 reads TGCAGTGCTAGTAAGGGAAGCACTGAAGCTTTCTTT.

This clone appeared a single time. The CDR3 is CASSLGAGGGTEAFF. CDR3 in DNA: TGTGCCAGCAGCTTGGGTGCAGGGGGAGGCACTGAAGCTTTCTTT. This chain joins TRBV5-5 and TRBJ1-1; 7 nucleotides match TRBD1. V dropped 0 bases and J dropped 4; count of bases not matched to a gene: 6. From germline, CDR1 is SGHKS and CDR2 YYEKEE (reference sequence). This CDR3 has 15 residues.

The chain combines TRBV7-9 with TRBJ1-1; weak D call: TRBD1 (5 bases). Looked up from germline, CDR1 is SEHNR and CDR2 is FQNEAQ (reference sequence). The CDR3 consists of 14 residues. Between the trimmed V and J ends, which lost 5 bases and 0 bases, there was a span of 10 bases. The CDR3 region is CASSQQGMNTEAFF. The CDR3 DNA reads TGTGCCAGCAGCCAGCAGGGTATGAACACTGAAGCTTTCTTT. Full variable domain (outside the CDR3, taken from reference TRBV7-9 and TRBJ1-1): DTGVSQNPRHKITKRGQNVTFRCDPISEHNRLYWYRQTLGQGPEFLTYFQNEAQLEKSRLLSDRFSAERPKGSFSTLEIQRTEQGDSAMYLCASSQQGMNTEAFFGQGTRLTVV.

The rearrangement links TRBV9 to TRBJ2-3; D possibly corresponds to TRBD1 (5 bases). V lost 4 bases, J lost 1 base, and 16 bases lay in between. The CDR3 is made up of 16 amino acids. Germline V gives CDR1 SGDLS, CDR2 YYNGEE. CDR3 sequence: CASSPAWGTRTDTQYF. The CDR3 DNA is TGTGCCAGCAGCCCTGCTTGGGGCACACGCACAGATACGCAGTATTTT.

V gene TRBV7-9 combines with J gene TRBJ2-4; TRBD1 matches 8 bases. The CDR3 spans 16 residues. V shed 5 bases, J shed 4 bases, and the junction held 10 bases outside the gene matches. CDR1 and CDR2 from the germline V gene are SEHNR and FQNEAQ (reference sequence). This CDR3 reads CASSPRTGQVKNIQYF. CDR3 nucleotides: TGTGCCAGCAGCCCTAGGACGGGACAGGTTAAAAACATTCAGTACTTC.

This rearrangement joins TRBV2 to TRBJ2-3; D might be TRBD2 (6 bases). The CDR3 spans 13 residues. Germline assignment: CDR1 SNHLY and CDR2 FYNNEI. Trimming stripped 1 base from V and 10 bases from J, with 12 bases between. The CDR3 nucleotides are TGTGCCAGCAGTGAAGAAGTGGGCGGGGCGCAGTATTTT. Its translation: CASSEEVGGAQYF.

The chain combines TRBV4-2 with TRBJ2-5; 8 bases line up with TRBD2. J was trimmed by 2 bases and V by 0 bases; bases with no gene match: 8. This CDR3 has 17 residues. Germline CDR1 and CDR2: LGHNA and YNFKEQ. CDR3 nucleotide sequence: TGTGCCAGCAGCCAAGACCTCTCCGGGGGGGCGCAAGAGACCCAGTACTTC. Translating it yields CASSQDLSGGAQETQYF.

CDR3 bases: TGCGCCAGCAGCCCAGGGGCAGACAGGACCAGCTACGAGCAGTACTTC. Translation: CASSPGADRTSYEQYF. The chain uses TRBV4-3 and TRBJ2-7, with a weak D call TRBD1 (6 bases). The CDR3 totals 16 residues. Germline V lookup: CDR1 LGHNA, CDR2 YSLEER. Trimming removed 4 bases at V and 3 bases at J, with 19 bases between.

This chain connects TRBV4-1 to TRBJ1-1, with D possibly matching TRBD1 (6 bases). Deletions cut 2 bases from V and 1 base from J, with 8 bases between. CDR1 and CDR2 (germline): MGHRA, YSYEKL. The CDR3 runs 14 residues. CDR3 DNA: TGCGCCAGCAGCCAATGGGGGCAGAACACTGAAGCTTTCTTT. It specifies CASSQWGQNTEAFF.

CDR3 coding DNA: TGTGCCAGCAGCGTAGCTCCAAGTCAGTCGAACACCGGGGAGCTGTTTTTT. Translation gives CASSVAPSQSNTGELFF. The rearrangement links TRBV9 to TRBJ2-2, with unresolved D. The V and J ends lost 0 bases and 0 bases respectively, with 12 bases between them. The CDR3 loop spans 17 amino acids. Germline V lookup: CDR1 SGDLS, CDR2 YYNGEE.

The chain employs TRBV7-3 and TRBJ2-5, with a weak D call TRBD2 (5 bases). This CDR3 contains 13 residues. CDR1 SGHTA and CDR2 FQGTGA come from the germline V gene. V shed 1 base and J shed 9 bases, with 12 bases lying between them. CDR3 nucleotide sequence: TGTGCCAGCAGCTTAATCTCCGGAGGACCCCAGTACTTC. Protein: CASSLISGGPQYF.

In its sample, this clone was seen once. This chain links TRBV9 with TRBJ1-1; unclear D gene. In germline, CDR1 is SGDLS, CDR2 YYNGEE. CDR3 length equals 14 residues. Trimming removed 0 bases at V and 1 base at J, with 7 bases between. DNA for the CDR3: TGTGCCAGCAGCGTAGGTCCACAGAACACTGAAGCTTTCTTT. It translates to CASSVGPQNTEAFF.

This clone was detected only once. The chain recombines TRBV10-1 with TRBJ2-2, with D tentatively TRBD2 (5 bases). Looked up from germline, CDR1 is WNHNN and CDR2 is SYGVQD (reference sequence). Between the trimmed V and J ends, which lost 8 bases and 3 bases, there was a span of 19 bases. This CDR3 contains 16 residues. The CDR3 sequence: CASFRTQRTHTGELFF. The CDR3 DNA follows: TGCGCCAGCTTTCGGACTCAACGAACACACACCGGGGAGCTGTTTTTT.